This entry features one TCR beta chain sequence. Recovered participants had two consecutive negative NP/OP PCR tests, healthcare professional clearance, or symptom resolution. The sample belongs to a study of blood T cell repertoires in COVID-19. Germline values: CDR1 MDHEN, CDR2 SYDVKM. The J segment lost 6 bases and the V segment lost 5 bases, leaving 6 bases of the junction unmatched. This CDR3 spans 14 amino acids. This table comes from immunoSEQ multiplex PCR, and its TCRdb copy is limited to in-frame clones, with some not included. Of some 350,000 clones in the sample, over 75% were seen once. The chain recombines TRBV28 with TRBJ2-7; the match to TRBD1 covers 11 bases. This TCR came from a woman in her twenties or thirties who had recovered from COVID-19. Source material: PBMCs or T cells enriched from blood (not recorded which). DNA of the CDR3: TGTGCCAGCAGTGCGGGACAGGGGGTCCTCGAGCAGTACTTC. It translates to CASSAGQGVLEQYF.